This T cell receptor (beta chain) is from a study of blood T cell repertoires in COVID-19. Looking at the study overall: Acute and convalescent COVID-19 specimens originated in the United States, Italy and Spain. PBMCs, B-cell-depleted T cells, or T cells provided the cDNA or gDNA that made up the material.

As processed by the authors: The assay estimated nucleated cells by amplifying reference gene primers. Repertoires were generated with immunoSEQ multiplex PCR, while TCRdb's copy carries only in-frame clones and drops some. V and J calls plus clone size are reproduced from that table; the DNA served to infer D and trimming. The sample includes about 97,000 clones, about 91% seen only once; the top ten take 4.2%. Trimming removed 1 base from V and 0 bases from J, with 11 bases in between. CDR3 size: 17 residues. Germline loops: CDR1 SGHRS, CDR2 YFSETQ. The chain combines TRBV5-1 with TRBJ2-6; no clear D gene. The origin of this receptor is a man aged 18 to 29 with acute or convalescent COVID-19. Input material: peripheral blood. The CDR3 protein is CASSLSVLDSGANVLTF. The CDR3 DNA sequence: TGCGCCAGCAGCTTGAGCGTTTTAGACTCTGGGGCCAACGTCCTGACTTTC.